This T cell receptor (beta chain) was retrieved from a study of T cells in Graves' hyperthyroidism and ophthalmopathy. Study observations and caveats: Also found in blood were most expanded thyroid clonotypes above 0.001.

Diagnoses rested on clinical symptoms, serum thyroxine and TRAb, thyroid ultrasound and orbital computed tomography. This clonotype was counted only a few times. Its antigen is unidentified. The CDR3 is made up of 12 amino acids. Looked up from germline, CDR1 is SGHNT and CDR2 is YYREEE (reference sequence). TCR beta CDR3 regions were amplified from RNA. The HTBI primer set drove a first-round RT-PCR of the TCR CDR3. MiXCR, applied by TCRdb to the multiplex PCR reads, yields one record per CDR3 protein. The table has some 550,000 distinct CDR3 sequences, approximately 15% seen once. This TCR was recovered from a woman aged 35 to 49 with Graves' ophthalmopathy. The sequenced sample consisted of blood. The V call is TRBV5-4, the J call TRBJ2-3, with 9 bases matching TRBD1. Here the CDR3 reads CATGGETDTQYF. CDR3 nucleotide sequence: TGTGCTACAGGGGGCGAAACAGATACGCAGTATTTT.